The next 18 T cell receptor beta chains were all read from a single sample in a study of beta chain features in type 1 diabetes. The entirety of the isolated RNA underwent reverse transcription, so expressed TCRB transcripts were sequenced. Libraries were prepared by immunoSEQ multiplex PCR; TCRdb keeps only in-frame clonotypes and omits some of them. The data hold a few hundred thousand clones, with around 28% observed a single time. The sequencing sample was made of naive CD4+ T cells from blood. All receptors come from a man aged 18-30 years in good health.

Only a few counts were recorded for this clone. V usage is TRBV9 and J usage is TRBJ2-2; 8 nucleotides align to TRBD2. Germline CDR1 is SGDLS and CDR2 is YYNGEE. This CDR3 comprises 15 residues. The trim removed 0 bases at V and 7 bases at J, leaving 5 bases unmatched. The CDR3 sequence is CASSVAAGVLGELFF. CDR3 coding DNA: TGTGCCAGCAGCGTAGCAGCGGGAGTACTCGGGGAGCTGTTTTTT.

This clone was seen a handful of times. Other DNA sequences from this sample encode an identical CDR3 as well. The chain has TRBV29-1 and TRBJ2-7, with 10 bases lining up with TRBD2. Germline V gene lookup returns CDR1 SQVTM and CDR2 ANQGSEA. This CDR3 is 14 amino acids long. V lost 5 bases to trimming and J lost 1 base; unmatched junction nucleotides: 5. Here the CDR3 DNA reads TGCAGCGTTCCGAGGACTAGCGGTTCCTACGAGCAGTACTTC. Its protein product is CSVPRTSGSYEQYF.

A few counts support this clone. The chain carries TRBV29-1 and TRBJ1-2, with D maybe TRBD1 (5 bases). CDR1 is SQVTM, CDR2 ANQGSEA, per germline. The ends were cut back, 4 bases at V and 2 bases at J, with 14 bases in the middle. The CDR3 runs 14 residues. The CDR3 loop reads CSVAAGGRNYGYTF. The CDR3 nucleotides read TGCAGCGTTGCCGCCGGGGGACGGAACTATGGCTACACCTTC.

CDR3 bases: TGTGCCAGCGCTGGTAGTACCGGGGAGCTGTTTTTT. This codes for CASAGSTGELFF. This rearrangement joins TRBV28 to TRBJ2-2; D ambiguous. Germline values: CDR1 MDHEN, CDR2 SYDVKM. The CDR3 spans 12 residues. Trimming pared 8 bases from V and 5 bases from J, leaving 9 bases between.

The chain combines TRBV6-6 with TRBJ2-1; no definite D call. The CDR3 contains 14 residues. In germline, CDR1 is MNHNY, CDR2 SVGAGI (reference sequence). Trimming took 0 bases from V and 10 from J, leaving 13 bases between them. The CDR3 loop is CASSYSESVREQFF. DNA of the CDR3: TGTGCCAGCAGTTACTCGGAAAGCGTGAGAGAGCAGTTCTTC.

DNA of the CDR3: TGTGCCAGCAGCTTGCTTTCAGGGAACTATGGCTACACCTTC. Translating gives CASSLLSGNYGYTF. The rearrangement joins TRBV5-6 to TRBJ1-2; tentative D call: TRBD1 (5 bases). This CDR3 comprises 14 residues. V lost 1 base to trimming and J lost 2 bases, with 9 bases between them. Germline V gene sequence: CDR1 SGHDT, CDR2 YYEEEE.

In this sample, this clone turned up a few times. The V call is TRBV27, the J call TRBJ1-2, with TRBD1 identical over 8 bases. V was clipped by 6 bases and J by 10 bases; unmatched bases: 13. The CDR3 has 14 amino acids. Germline V gene sequence: CDR1 MNHEY, CDR2 SMNVEV (reference sequence). CDR3 region: CASSRLGQEYYYTF. Here the CDR3 DNA reads TGTGCCAGCAGCCGCCTGGGACAGGAGTACTACTACACCTTC.

This clone was counted once. The rearrangement links TRBV13 to TRBJ2-7, with D possibly TRBD1 on 5 matching bases. V was shortened by 2 bases and J by 2 bases, with 7 bases between the two germline ends. This CDR3 spans 13 amino acids. Germline CDR1 reads PRHDT; CDR2 reads FYEKMQ (reference sequence). The CDR3 DNA reads as TGTGCCAGCAGCTTAAAGGGGACCTACGAGCAGTACTTC. The encoded protein is CASSLKGTYEQYF.

The V and J genes are TRBV6-1 and TRBJ2-1; D is unresolved. The germline V and J ends were trimmed by 6 bases and 0 bases, with 12 bases remaining between them. Germline V gene lookup returns CDR1 MNHNS and CDR2 SASEGT. The CDR3 extends over 15 amino acids. Written as DNA, the CDR3 is TGTGCCAGCAGCCCGACACTTGTCTCCTACAATGAGCAGTTCTTC. Its translation is CASSPTLVSYNEQFF.

The V and J genes are TRBV4-2 and TRBJ2-3; D might be TRBD2 (5 bases). Trimming removed 7 bases at V and 4 bases at J, with 15 bases between. The CDR3 runs 14 residues. Germline-derived CDR1 and CDR2 are LGHNA and YNFKEQ. CDR3 nucleotides: TGTGCCAGCACCCCAAACAGCGGAGCAGATACGCAGTATTTT. It codes for CASTPNSGADTQYF.

In DNA, the CDR3 is TGTGCCACCAGCAGAGGCCCAAGGGCCACCGGGGAGCTGTTTTTT. Amino acids: CATSRGPRATGELFF. V gene TRBV15 combines with J gene TRBJ2-2; D ambiguous. CDR1 is LNHNV and CDR2 is YYDKDF in the germline V gene (reference sequence). V was pared by 1 base and J by 4 bases, with 10 bases between. This CDR3 region has 15 residues. Full variable domain (remainder filled in from reference TRBV15 and TRBJ2-2): DAMVIQNPRYQVTQFGKPVTLSCSQTLNHNVMYWYQQKSSQAPKLLFHYYDKDFNNEADTPDNFQSRRPNTSFCFLDIRSPGLGDTAMYLCATSRGPRATGELFFGEGSRLTVL.

The chain carries TRBV15 and TRBJ2-7, with 7 bases aligning to TRBD2. Germline loops: CDR1 LNHNV, CDR2 YYDKDF (reference sequence). The CDR3 length is 12 residues. The V gene end was trimmed by 5 bases and the J gene end by 4 bases; junction bases not matched to a gene: 2. The CDR3 DNA is TGTGCCACCAGCGGGACTAAATACGAGCAGTACTTC. Protein: CATSGTKYEQYF.

V is TRBV9 and J is TRBJ2-7; D uncertain. The germline V gene encodes CDR1 SGDLS and CDR2 YYNGEE. This CDR3 has 14 residues. V lost 0 bases, J lost 0 bases, and 7 bases lay in between. CDR3: CASSVGRNSYEQYF. In DNA, the CDR3 is TGTGCCAGCAGCGTAGGTCGCAACTCCTACGAGCAGTACTTC.

The chain uses TRBV7-2 and TRBJ1-2, with 8 bases matching TRBD1. The CDR3 is 14 amino acids. From germline, CDR1 is SGHTA and CDR2 FQGNSA. Trimming removed 5 bases from V and 5 bases from J; junction bases left unmatched: 7. Here the CDR3 DNA reads TGTGCCAGCAGCGGGGTGGACAGGGTTTATGGCTACACCTTC. It codes for CASSGVDRVYGYTF.

There are a few counts of this clone. The V and J genes are TRBV28 and TRBJ2-7; D perhaps matches TRBD1 (5 bases). From germline, CDR1 is MDHEN and CDR2 SYDVKM. V lost 6 bases and J 1 base, leaving 16 bases between the germline ends. CDR3 length: 15 residues. The CDR3 DNA reads as TGTGCCAGCAGGACCCAGGGATCGGGTTCCTACGAGCAGTACTTC. Encoded protein: CASRTQGSGSYEQYF.

This clone turned up a few times. This chain uses TRBV6-5 with TRBJ2-1, with TRBD1 identical over 8 bases. The V segment lost 0 bases and the J segment 5 bases; nucleotides outside the gene matches: 3. The CDR3 runs 15 residues. The germline V gene has CDR1 MNHEY and CDR2 SVGAGI. The CDR3: CASSYSTGVNNEQFF. In DNA form, the CDR3 reads TGTGCCAGCAGTTACTCGACAGGGGTAAACAATGAGCAGTTCTTC.

This clone was recorded a few times. The chain uses TRBV4-1 and TRBJ2-1; D is perhaps TRBD2 (5 bases). This CDR3 contains 16 residues. CDR1 MGHRA and CDR2 YSYEKL come from the germline V gene. Trimming removed 3 bases at V and 3 bases at J, with 15 bases between. In DNA, the CDR3 is TGCGCCAGCAGCCAGCCGGACTTCCTTAGCTACAATGAGCAGTTCTTC. As protein: CASSQPDFLSYNEQFF.

V is TRBV15 and J is TRBJ1-2, with no clear D. With 0 bases removed from V and 3 bases from J, the gap between germline ends came to 11 bases. Germline values: CDR1 LNHNV, CDR2 YYDKDF (reference sequence). CDR3 length: 15 residues. CDR3 sequence (DNA): TGTGCCACCAGCAGAGATCGAGCAGCTCACTATGGCTACACCTTC. This codes for CATSRDRAAHYGYTF.